A selection of T cell receptor beta chains follows, all from one sample in a study of cytomegalovirus exposure and HLA in healthy donors. TCRdb's table, derived via immunoSEQ multiplex PCR, lists solely in-frame clones and lacks some. The repertoire holds approximately 140,000 clones, with almost 85% as singletons. Sequenced sample: PBMCs. These receptors originate from a man aged 18 to 35 in good health and CMV-seropositive. Each CDR3 is given with its conserved first and last residue. The D gene is left open where the match is weak. Size is stated for part of the rows, as once, few or many counts, or as a class when the clone is expanded.

TRBJ2-7	-	-	TRBV7-9	CASSDGREPHEQYF	TGTGCCAGCAGCGACGGCAGGGAACCCCACGAGCAGTACTTC
TRBJ2-1	-	-	TRBV11-3	CASSSGLYEQFF	TGTGCCAGCAGCTCAGGACTTTACGAGCAGTTCTTC
TRBJ2-7	TRBD2	once	TRBV10-3	CAISESGGRDEQYF	TGTGCCATCAGTGAGTCAGGCGGGAGGGACGAGCAGTACTTC
TRBJ1-4	-	-	TRBV6-4	CASSDSPQGEKLFF	TGTGCCAGCAGTGACTCACCCCAGGGTGAAAAACTGTTTTTT
TRBJ2-7	-	-	TRBV6-1	CASSTGWGSYEQYF	TGTGCCAGCAGTACAGGGTGGGGCTCCTACGAGCAGTACTTC
TRBJ2-7	TRBD2	-	TRBV4-1	CASTQSGSSMDEQYF	TGCGCCAGCACACAAAGCGGGAGCAGCATGGACGAGCAGTACTTC
TRBJ2-3	TRBD1	-	TRBV29-1	CSVDLGQTLDTQYF	TGCAGCGTTGATCTGGGACAGACCCTAGATACGCAGTATTTT
TRBJ2-7	TRBD2	few	TRBV5-8	CASSQDGTSGSYEQYF	TGTGCCAGCAGCCAAGATGGGACTAGCGGCTCCTACGAGCAGTACTTC
TRBJ2-7	TRBD1	-	TRBV9	CASSRQGGYYEQYF	TGTGCCAGCAGCAGACAGGGGGGGTATTACGAGCAGTACTTC
TRBJ2-7	TRBD1	-	TRBV19	CASSIGTGLSYEQYF	TGTGCCAGTAGTATCGGGACAGGTCTTTCCTACGAGCAGTACTTC
TRBJ1-3	TRBD1	-	TRBV29-1	CSARTGGNPYSGNTIYF	TGCAGCGCCAGGACAGGGGGAAACCCTTACTCTGGAAACACCATATATTTT
TRBJ1-1	TRBD1	-	TRBV30	CAWSFGTANTEAFF	TGTGCCTGGAGTTTCGGGACAGCGAACACTGAAGCTTTCTTT
TRBJ1-1	-	few	TRBV6-5	CASSHGINTEAFF	TGTGCCAGCAGTCACGGGATAAACACTGAAGCTTTCTTT
TRBJ2-1	TRBD2	-	TRBV11-2	CASSPSGSSYNEQFF	TGTGCCAGCAGTCCTAGCGGTAGCTCCTACAATGAGCAGTTCTTC
TRBJ1-2	TRBD1	-	TRBV6-5	CASSYTNRGYGYTF	TGTGCCAGCAGTTACACGAACAGGGGCTATGGCTACACCTTC
TRBJ2-1	-	-	TRBV6-5	CASSPKPSSYNEQFF	TGTGCCAGCAGCCCAAAACCGAGCTCCTACAATGAGCAGTTCTTC
TRBJ2-7	TRBD1	-	TRBV5-5	CASSLETGVYEQYF	TGTGCCAGCAGCTTGGAGACAGGGGTTTACGAGCAGTACTTC
TRBJ2-3	-	once	TRBV5-1	CASSRRGNTDTQYF	TGCGCCAGCAGCCGAAGGGGTAACACAGATACGCAGTATTTT
TRBJ2-7	TRBD1	-	TRBV5-1	CASSSSGTGGLLQYF	TGCGCCAGCAGCAGTTCGGGGACAGGGGGACTCTTACAGTACTTC
TRBJ1-1	TRBD1	-	TRBV2	CASSAQGGTEAFF	TGTGCCAGCAGTGCACAGGGGGGCACTGAAGCTTTCTTT
TRBJ2-7	TRBD1	-	TRBV6-1	CASSDIPGQGSYEQYF	TGTGCCAGCAGTGACATCCCGGGACAGGGCTCCTACGAGCAGTACTTC
TRBJ2-5	TRBD1	once	TRBV25-1	CASSDPGQALEQYF	TGTGCCAGCAGTGACCCCGGACAGGCTTTGGAGCAGTACTTC
TRBJ2-3	-	-	TRBV7-9	CASSLAADTQYF	TGTGCCAGCAGCCTCGCAGCAGATACGCAGTATTTT
TRBJ2-2	TRBD2	few	TRBV6-5	CASGNGRATGELFF	TGTGCCAGCGGGAACGGGAGGGCCACCGGGGAGCTGTTTTTT
TRBJ2-6	-	-	TRBV2	CASKRGGSGANVLTF	TGTGCCAGCAAGAGAGGGGGATCTGGGGCCAACGTCCTGACTTTC
TRBJ2-2	-	few	TRBV28	CATAGEAGELFF	TGTGCCACGGCAGGGGAAGCCGGGGAGCTGTTTTTT
TRBJ2-7	-	-	TRBV27	CASSLSAGNYEQYF	TGTGCCAGCAGTTTGAGTGCAGGGAACTACGAGCAGTACTTC
TRBJ1-5	-	-	TRBV27	CASSSQGYSNQPQHF	TGTGCCAGCAGTTCCCAGGGGTATAGCAATCAGCCCCAGCATTTT
TRBJ2-7	-	-	TRBV28	CASSLGGIKAYEQYF	TGTGCCAGCAGTTTAGGAGGGATAAAGGCCTACGAGCAGTACTTC
TRBJ2-1	TRBD2	-	TRBV5-4	CASSLGVLAGEINEQFF	TGTGCCAGCAGCTTGGGGGTCCTAGCGGGAGAAATTAATGAGCAGTTCTTC
TRBJ1-6	-	once	TRBV30	CAWSLQTESPLHF	TGTGCCTGGAGTCTCCAGACGGAGTCACCCCTCCACTTT
TRBJ2-1	TRBD2	-	TRBV19	CASSTGTSGPYNEQFF	TGTGCCAGTAGTACCGGGACTAGCGGGCCCTACAATGAGCAGTTCTTC
TRBJ2-2	TRBD1	few	TRBV7-2	CASSSPGGTGELFF	TGTGCCAGCAGCTCCCCAGGGGGCACCGGGGAGCTGTTTTTT
TRBJ2-1	TRBD1	-	TRBV7-3	CASSSARDRGLNEQFF	TGTGCCAGCAGCTCCGCCCGGGACAGGGGATTGAATGAGCAGTTCTTC
TRBJ2-2	TRBD2	once	TRBV11-3	CASRGGATGELFF	TGTGCCAGCCGGGGGGGTGCCACCGGGGAGCTGTTTTTT
TRBJ1-2	TRBD1	-	TRBV28	CASSLPGQGNYGYTF	TGTGCCAGCAGTTTACCGGGACAGGGAAACTATGGCTACACCTTC
TRBJ2-1	TRBD2	-	TRBV7-9	CASSFKTSGSGNEQFF	TGTGCCAGCAGCTTCAAGACTAGCGGGAGTGGCAATGAGCAGTTCTTC
TRBJ1-5	-	-	TRBV19	CASSIGRVIGQPQHF	TGTGCCAGTAGTATAGGCCGTGTCATCGGTCAGCCCCAGCATTTT
TRBJ2-4	TRBD2	-	TRBV28	CASWGREEGNIQYF	TGTGCCAGTTGGGGGCGGGAGGAAGGAAACATTCAGTACTTC
TRBJ2-7	TRBD1	-	TRBV27	CASSPPRTGILNAAYEQYF	TGTGCCAGCAGTCCCCCGAGGACAGGGATCCTAAATGCCGCCTACGAGCAGTACTTC
TRBJ2-5	-	-	TRBV5-1	CASSSPWGGAQETQYF	TGCGCCAGCAGCTCCCCCTGGGGGGGGGCCCAGGAGACCCAGTACTTC
TRBJ2-3	-	-	TRBV7-9	CASSLGADTQYF	TGTGCCAGCAGCTTAGGCGCAGATACGCAGTATTTT
TRBJ1-1	-	-	TRBV6-5	CASSSALGEGTEAFF	TGTGCCAGCAGTTCCGCTCTAGGGGAGGGAACTGAAGCTTTCTTT
TRBJ1-5	TRBD1	-	TRBV4-1	CASSQDTGGNQPQHF	TGCGCCAGCAGCCAAGATACAGGGGGCAATCAGCCCCAGCATTTT
TRBJ1-4	-	-	TRBV15	CATSTRQPSNEKLFF	TGTGCCACCAGCACAAGACAGCCTAGTAATGAAAAACTGTTTTTT
TRBJ2-7	TRBD2	-	TRBV5-1	CASSLEAARGDLSYEQYF	TGCGCCAGCAGCTTGGAGGCAGCCCGGGGGGACCTATCCTACGAGCAGTACTTC
TRBJ2-5	TRBD2	once	TRBV11-3	CASSLGKAGGIQETQYF	TGTGCCAGCAGCTTAGGGAAAGCGGGAGGGATTCAAGAGACCCAGTACTTC
TRBJ1-2	TRBD1	-	TRBV18	CASRTQGTGGLLAYGYTF	TGTGCCAGTCGAACCCAGGGGACAGGGGGCCTGTTGGCCTATGGCTACACCTTC
TRBJ1-2	-	-	TRBV28	CASSLEVAGYTF	TGTGCCAGCAGTTTAGAGGTCGCTGGCTACACCTTC
TRBJ2-2	-	-	TRBV4-1	CASSGATGELFF	TGCGCCAGCAGTGGGGCCACCGGGGAGCTGTTTTTT
TRBJ1-1	TRBD1	few	TRBV6-6	CASRQGEWNTEAFF	TGTGCCAGCAGGCAGGGGGAGTGGAACACTGAAGCTTTCTTT
TRBJ2-5	-	-	TRBV27	CASSSLEFQETQYF	TGTGCCAGCAGTTCCCTAGAGTTCCAAGAGACCCAGTACTTC
TRBJ1-2	-	-	TRBV27	CASSFQPPSSYTF	TGTGCCAGCAGTTTTCAGCCCCCTAGCAGCTACACCTTC
TRBJ2-3	TRBD2	-	TRBV4-1	CASSQDLTAGGADTQYF	TGCGCCAGCAGCCAAGACCTGACAGCGGGAGGGGCAGATACGCAGTATTTT
TRBJ2-7	TRBD2	-	TRBV4-2	CASSQEGTSGGEQYF	TGTGCCAGCAGCCAAGAAGGGACTAGCGGGGGGGAGCAGTACTTC
TRBJ2-7	TRBD2	once	TRBV6-1	CASSERLAGVDEQYF	TGTGCCAGCAGTGAGCGCCTAGCGGGAGTAGACGAGCAGTACTTC
TRBJ2-2	-	-	TRBV5-1	CASSLEGQFTGELFF	TGCGCCAGCAGCTTGGAAGGACAATTTACCGGGGAGCTGTTTTTT
TRBJ2-4	-	few	TRBV5-6	CASSSRLLAKNIQYF	TGTGCCAGCAGTTCCCGACTATTAGCCAAAAACATTCAGTACTTC